This T cell receptor beta chain was documented in a study of shared clonotypes between healthy human individuals. Deletions cut 3 bases from V and 2 bases from J, with 7 bases between. The CDR3 runs 14 residues. CDR1 is KGHSH, CDR2 LQKENI, per germline. This clone was observed a single time. Data came from immunoSEQ multiplex PCR; TCRdb stores just in-frame clones and leaves some out. The profile shows 980,000 or so clones, over 60% of them singletons. The receptor comes from a man between 18 and 29 years old in good health. The rearrangement joins TRBV18 to TRBJ2-2; no clear D. Sequencing was carried out using memory CD4+ T cells sorted from blood. Subset: CD45RA-negative fraction. The chain's CDR3 is CASSPALNTGELFF. DNA of the CDR3: TGTGCCAGCTCACCGGCTCTTAACACCGGGGAGCTGTTTTTT.